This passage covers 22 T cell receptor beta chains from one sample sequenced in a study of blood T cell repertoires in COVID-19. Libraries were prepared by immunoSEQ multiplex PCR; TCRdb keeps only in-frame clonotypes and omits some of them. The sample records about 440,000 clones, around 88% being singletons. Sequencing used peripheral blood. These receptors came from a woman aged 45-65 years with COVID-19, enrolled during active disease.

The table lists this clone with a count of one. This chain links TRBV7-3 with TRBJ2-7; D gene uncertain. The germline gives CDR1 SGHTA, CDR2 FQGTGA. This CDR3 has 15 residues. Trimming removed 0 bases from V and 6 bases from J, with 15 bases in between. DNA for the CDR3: TGTGCCAGCAGCTTAACGGGCAGCCTCGTGGCCGAGCAGTACTTC. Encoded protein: CASSLTGSLVAEQYF.

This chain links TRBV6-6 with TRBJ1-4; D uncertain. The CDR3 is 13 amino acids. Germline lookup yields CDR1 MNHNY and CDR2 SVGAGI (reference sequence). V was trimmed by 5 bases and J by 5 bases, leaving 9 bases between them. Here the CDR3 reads CASSIQINEKLFF. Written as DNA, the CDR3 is TGTGCCAGCAGTATACAGATCAATGAAAAACTGTTTTTT.

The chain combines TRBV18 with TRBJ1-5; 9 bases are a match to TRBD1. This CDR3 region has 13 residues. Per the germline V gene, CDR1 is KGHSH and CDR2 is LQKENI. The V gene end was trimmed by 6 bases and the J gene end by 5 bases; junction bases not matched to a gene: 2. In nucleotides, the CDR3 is TGTGCCAGCTCCCGGACAGGGGATCAGCCCCAGCATTTT. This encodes CASSRTGDQPQHF. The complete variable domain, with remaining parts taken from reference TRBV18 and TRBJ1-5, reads NAGVMQNPRHLVRRRGQEARLRCSPMKGHSHVYWYRQLPEEGLKFMVYLQKENIIDESGMPKERFSAEFPKEGPSILRIQQVVRGDSAAYFCASSRTGDQPQHFGDGTRLSIL.

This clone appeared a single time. The CDR3 loop reads CASSLLGTGGRSDTQYF. The DNA for the CDR3 is TGCGCCAGCAGCCTCTTAGGAACGGGGGGGCGGTCAGATACGCAGTATTTT. The V call is TRBV4-1, the J call TRBJ2-3, with 8 bases identical to TRBD2. V was pared by 4 bases and J by 4 bases, with 13 bases of the junction left unmatched. This CDR3 contains 17 residues. Germline V CDR1 and CDR2: MGHRA, YSYEKL.

CDR3: CAISSGETEAFF. Written as DNA, the CDR3 is TGTGCCATCAGTTCAGGGGAAACTGAAGCTTTCTTT. This chain links TRBV10-3 with TRBJ1-1, with D possibly being TRBD1 (6 bases). The germline gives CDR1 ENHRY, CDR2 SYGVKD. V lost 5 bases and J 5 bases, leaving 9 bases between the germline ends. The CDR3 loop spans 12 amino acids.

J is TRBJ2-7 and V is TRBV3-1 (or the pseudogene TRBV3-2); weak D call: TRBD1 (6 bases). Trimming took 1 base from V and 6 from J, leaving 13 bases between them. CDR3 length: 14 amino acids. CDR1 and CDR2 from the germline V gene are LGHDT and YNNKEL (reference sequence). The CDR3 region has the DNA TGTGCCAGCAGCCAAGGCAGGGGCCCCTTCGAGCAGTACTTC. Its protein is CASSQGRGPFEQYF.

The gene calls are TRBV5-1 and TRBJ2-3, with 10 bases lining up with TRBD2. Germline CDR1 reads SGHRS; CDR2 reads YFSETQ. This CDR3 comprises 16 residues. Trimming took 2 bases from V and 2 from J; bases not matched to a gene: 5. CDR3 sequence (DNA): TGCGCCAGCAGCTTACGCCTAGCGGGGGCCACAGATACGCAGTATTTT. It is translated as CASSLRLAGATDTQYF.

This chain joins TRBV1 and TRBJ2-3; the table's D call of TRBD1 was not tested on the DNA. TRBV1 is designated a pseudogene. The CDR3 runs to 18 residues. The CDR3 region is CTSSPNVPPCPGPDTQYF. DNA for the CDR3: TGCACCAGCAGCCCAAACGTCCCCCCTTGTCCTGGGCCAGATACGCAGTATTTT.

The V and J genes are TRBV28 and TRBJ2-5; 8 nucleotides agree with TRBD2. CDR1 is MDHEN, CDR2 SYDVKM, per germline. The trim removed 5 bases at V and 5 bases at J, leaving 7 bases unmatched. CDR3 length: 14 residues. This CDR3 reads CASSLTSGGETQYF. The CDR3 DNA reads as TGTGCCAGCAGTCTAACTAGCGGTGGGGAGACCCAGTACTTC.

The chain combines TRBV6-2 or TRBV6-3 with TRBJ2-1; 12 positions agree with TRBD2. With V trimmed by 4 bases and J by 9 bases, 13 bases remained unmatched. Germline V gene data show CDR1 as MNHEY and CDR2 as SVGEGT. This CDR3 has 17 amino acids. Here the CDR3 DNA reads TGTGCCAGCAGTTCATGGCTAGCGGGGGGGCAGTCGGGTGAGCAGTTCTTC. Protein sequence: CASSSWLAGGQSGEQFF.

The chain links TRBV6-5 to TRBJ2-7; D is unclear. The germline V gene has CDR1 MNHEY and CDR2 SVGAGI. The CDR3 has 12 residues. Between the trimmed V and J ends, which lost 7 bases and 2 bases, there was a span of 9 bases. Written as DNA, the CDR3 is TGTGCCAGCATACCAGATACCTACGAGCAGTACTTC. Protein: CASIPDTYEQYF.

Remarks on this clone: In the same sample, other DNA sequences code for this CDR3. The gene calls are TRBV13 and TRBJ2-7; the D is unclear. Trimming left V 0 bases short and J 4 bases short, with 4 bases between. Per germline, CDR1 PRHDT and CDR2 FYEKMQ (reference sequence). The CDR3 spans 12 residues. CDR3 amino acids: CASSLGRYEQYF. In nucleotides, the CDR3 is TGTGCCAGCAGCTTAGGCCGGTACGAGCAGTACTTC.

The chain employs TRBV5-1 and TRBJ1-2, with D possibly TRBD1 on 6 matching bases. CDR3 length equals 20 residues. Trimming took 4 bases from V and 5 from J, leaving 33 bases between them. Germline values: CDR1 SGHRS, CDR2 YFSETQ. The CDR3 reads CASSPKRPTGPLVSRYGYTF. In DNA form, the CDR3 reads TGCGCCAGCAGCCCCAAGCGACCAACAGGGCCGCTGGTGAGTCGGTATGGCTACACCTTC. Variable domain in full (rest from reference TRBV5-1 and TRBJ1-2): KAGVTQTPRYLIKTRGQQVTLSCSPISGHRSVSWYQQTPGQGLQFLFEYFSETQRNKGNFPGRFSGRQFSNSRSEMNVSTLELGDSALYLCASSPKRPTGPLVSRYGYTFGSGTRLTVV.

CDR3: CASGLVQGWNTEAFF. The CDR3 region has the DNA TGTGCTAGTGGTTTGGTACAGGGATGGAACACTGAAGCTTTCTTT. The rearrangement joins TRBV12-5 to TRBJ1-1, with D perhaps TRBD1 (6 bases). Per the germline V gene, CDR1 is LGHNT and CDR2 is FRNRAP. Trimming removed 0 bases at V and 1 base at J, with 9 bases between. The CDR3 totals 15 residues.

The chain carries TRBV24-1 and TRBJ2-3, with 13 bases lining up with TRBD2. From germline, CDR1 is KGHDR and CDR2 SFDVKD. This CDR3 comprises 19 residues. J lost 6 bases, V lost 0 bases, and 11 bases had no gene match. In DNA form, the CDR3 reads TGTGCCACCAGTGATTTGAGGGGGACTAGCGGGGAATATAAGGATACGCAGTATTTT. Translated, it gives CATSDLRGTSGEYKDTQYF.

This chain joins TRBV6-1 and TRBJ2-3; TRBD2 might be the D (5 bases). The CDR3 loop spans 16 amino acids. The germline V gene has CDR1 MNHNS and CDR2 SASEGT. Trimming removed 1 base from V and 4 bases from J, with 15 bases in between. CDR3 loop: CASSEEGGNYPDTQYF. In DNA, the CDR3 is TGTGCCAGCAGTGAAGAAGGAGGTAACTATCCAGATACGCAGTATTTT.

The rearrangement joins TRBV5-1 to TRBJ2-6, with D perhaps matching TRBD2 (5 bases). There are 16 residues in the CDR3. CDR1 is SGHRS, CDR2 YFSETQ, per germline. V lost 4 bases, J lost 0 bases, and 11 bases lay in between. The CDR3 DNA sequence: TGCGCCAGCAGCCGAGCGGTGATCTCTGGGGCCAACGTCCTGACTTTC. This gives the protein CASSRAVISGANVLTF.

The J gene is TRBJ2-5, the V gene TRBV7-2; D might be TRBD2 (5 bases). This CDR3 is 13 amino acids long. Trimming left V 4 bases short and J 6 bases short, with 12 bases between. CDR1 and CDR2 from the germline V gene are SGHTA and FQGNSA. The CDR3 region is CASSSGLLQTQYF. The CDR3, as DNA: TGTGCCAGCAGCTCAGGACTTCTGCAGACCCAGTACTTC. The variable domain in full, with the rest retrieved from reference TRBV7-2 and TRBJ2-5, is GAGVSQSPSNKVTEKGKDVELRCDPISGHTALYWYRQSLGQGLEFLIYFQGNSAPDKSGLPSDRFSAERTGGSVSTLTIQRTQQEDSAVYLCASSSGLLQTQYFGPGTRLLVL.

CDR3 amino acids: CASRASLAGETQYF. CDR3 nucleotides: TGTGCCAGCAGAGCATCCCTGGCAGGGGAGACCCAGTACTTC. The chain uses TRBV2 and TRBJ2-5; D may be TRBD1 (5 bases). Trimming took off 6 bases at V and 5 bases at J, with 16 bases between the two ends. This CDR3 has 14 residues. Per the germline V gene, CDR1 is SNHLY and CDR2 is FYNNEI.

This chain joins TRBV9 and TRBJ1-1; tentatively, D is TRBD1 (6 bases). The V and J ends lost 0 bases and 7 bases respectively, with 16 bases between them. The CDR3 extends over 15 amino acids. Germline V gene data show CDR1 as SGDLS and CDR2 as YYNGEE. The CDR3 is CASSVGTAQSGEAFF. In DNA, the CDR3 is TGTGCCAGCAGCGTAGGGACAGCCCAATCGGGTGAAGCTTTCTTT.

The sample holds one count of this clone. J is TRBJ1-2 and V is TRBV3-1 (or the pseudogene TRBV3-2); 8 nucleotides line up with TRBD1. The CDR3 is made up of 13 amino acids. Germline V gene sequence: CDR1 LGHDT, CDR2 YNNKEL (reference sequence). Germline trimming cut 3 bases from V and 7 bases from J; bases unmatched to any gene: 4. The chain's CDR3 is CASSQRQGSGYTF. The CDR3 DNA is TGTGCCAGCAGCCAGAGACAGGGGTCTGGCTACACCTTC.

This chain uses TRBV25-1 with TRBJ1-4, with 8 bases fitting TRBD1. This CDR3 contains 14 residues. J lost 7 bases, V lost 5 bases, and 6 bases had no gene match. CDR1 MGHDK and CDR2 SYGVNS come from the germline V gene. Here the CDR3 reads CASSFRGQGEKLFF. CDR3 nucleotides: TGTGCCAGCAGTTTCAGGGGGCAGGGTGAAAAACTGTTTTTT.